Detailed here is one TCR beta chain. The PCR was carried out with 60 Vbeta primers and 13 Jbeta primers. The repertoire was sequenced with immunoSEQ multiplex PCR; TCRdb's copy has only in-frame clones and lacks some. Of 120,000 to 150,000 clones in the sample, around 82% were seen once. CDR3 size: 14 residues. Trimming at V came to 6 bases and at J to 7 bases, leaving 8 bases not matched to a gene. Per the germline V gene, CDR1 is SEHNR and CDR2 is FQNEAQ (reference sequence). The sample comes from a study of cytomegalovirus exposure and HLA in healthy donors. Sequencing was done on a sample of PBMCs. The rearrangement links TRBV7-9 to TRBJ2-1; 8 positions agree with TRBD2. The clonotype was recovered from a woman aged 40 to 50 in good health and CMV-seropositive. This CDR3 reads CASRASGSRNEQFF. The CDR3 nucleotides read TGTGCCAGCAGGGCAAGCGGGAGCCGTAATGAGCAGTTCTTC.